The 10 T cell receptor beta chains given below trace back to one sample, sequenced in a study of T cell responses to AZD1222 COVID-19 vaccine. The table came from immunoSEQ multiplex PCR; TCRdb's copy has only in-frame clones and leaves some out. The table lists approximately 180,000 clones, approximately 90% of them singletons. The sample in question was peripheral blood, obtained 28 days after the second dose of the MenACWY control vaccine. The receptors derive from an adult who received the MenACWY meningococcal vaccine as a control.

CDR3 region: CAWTPSGSSGNTIYF. The CDR3 region has the DNA TGTGCCTGGACTCCATCGGGGTCTTCTGGAAACACCATATATTTT. This chain joins TRBV30 and TRBJ1-3; no definite D call. Germline values: CDR1 GTSNPN, CDR2 SVGIG (reference sequence). This CDR3 has 15 amino acids. V shed 4 bases and J shed 1 base, with 14 bases lying between them.

This clone has a single count. The DNA of the CDR3 is TGTGCCAGCAGCCAGGCCGGGGGGACTAGCGGGAGTGCGGCCCAGTACTTC. Translating gives CASSQAGGTSGSAAQYF. V is TRBV3-1 (or the pseudogene TRBV3-2) and J is TRBJ2-5, with 14 bases that match TRBD2. CDR3 length: 17 residues. In germline, CDR1 is LGHDT, CDR2 YNNKEL (reference sequence). J gave up 9 bases and V 3 bases, and 12 bases lay outside the gene matches.

The chain links TRBV18 to TRBJ1-1, with D unresolved. The V gene lost 5 bases and the J gene lost 2 bases, with 18 bases spanning the gap. Looked up from germline, CDR1 is KGHSH and CDR2 is LQKENI. The CDR3 has 16 residues. The CDR3: CASSADPGSPNTEAFF. Here the CDR3 DNA reads TGTGCCAGCTCAGCGGACCCAGGTAGCCCCAACACTGAAGCTTTCTTT.

This clone has a handful of counts. The genes are TRBV7-9 and TRBJ2-1; D not resolved. Germline CDR1 SEHNR, CDR2 FQNEAQ (reference sequence). V was cut by 5 bases and J by 2 bases, with 4 bases left in between. The CDR3 has 12 residues. As DNA, the CDR3 is TGTGCCAGCAGCCGACCCTACAATGAGCAGTTCTTC. It is translated as CASSRPYNEQFF.

The rearrangement links TRBV29-1 to TRBJ2-5; 13 bases are a match to TRBD2. In germline, CDR1 is SQVTM, CDR2 ANQGSEA. V dropped 6 bases and J dropped 4; count of bases not matched to a gene: 17. The CDR3 covers 18 residues. The CDR3 sequence is CSVPPARLAGGLRETQYF. CDR3 DNA sequence: TGCAGCGTCCCCCCGGCCCGACTAGCGGGAGGACTCCGAGAGACCCAGTACTTC.

V gene TRBV11-1 combines with J gene TRBJ2-4; TRBD1 matches 9 bases. This CDR3 is 16 amino acids long. Trimming at V came to 6 bases and at J to 0 bases, leaving 6 bases not matched to a gene. Germline V gene lookup returns CDR1 SGHAT and CDR2 FQDESV (reference sequence). CDR3 protein: CASRPGTGQAKNIQYF. The CDR3 bases are TGTGCCAGCAGGCCAGGGACAGGGCAAGCCAAAAACATTCAGTACTTC.

The chain recombines TRBV27 with TRBJ1-2, with D hard to call. The CDR3 contains 14 residues. Germline V gene data show CDR1 as MNHEY and CDR2 as SMNVEV (reference sequence). Deletions cut 4 bases from V and 6 bases from J, with 15 bases between. CDR3 loop: CASSSRPGSDGYTF. CDR3 coding DNA: TGTGCCAGCAGTTCCCGCCCGGGGAGCGATGGCTACACCTTC.

This clone was observed a few times. The V gene is TRBV27, the J gene TRBJ1-1, with TRBD1 identical over 7 bases. The ends lost 4 bases at V and 3 bases at J; junction bases unmatched: 8. The CDR3 runs 15 residues. CDR1 and CDR2 (germline): MNHEY, SMNVEV (reference sequence). The CDR3 DNA reads as TGTGCCAGCAGTTCCGGACAGGCCGTCTACACTGAAGCTTTCTTT. Translation: CASSSGQAVYTEAFF.

This chain joins TRBV4-2 and TRBJ1-3; unclear D gene. CDR3 length: 13 residues. Germline V gives CDR1 LGHNA, CDR2 YNFKEQ. The V end was cut by 0 bases, the J end by 4 bases, with 4 bases between. CDR3 bases: TGTGCCAGCAGCCAAGATGAGGGAAACACCATATATTTT. Its translation is CASSQDEGNTIYF.

This chain connects TRBV5-5 to TRBJ2-1, with unresolved D. Germline CDR1 and CDR2: SGHKS and YYEKEE (reference sequence). The CDR3 length is 13 residues. Trimming shortened V by 6 bases and J by 4 bases, and 11 bases separated the two germline ends. As DNA, the CDR3 is TGTGCCAGCAATCCTCCTCGATACAATGAGCAGTTCTTC. This codes for CASNPPRYNEQFF.